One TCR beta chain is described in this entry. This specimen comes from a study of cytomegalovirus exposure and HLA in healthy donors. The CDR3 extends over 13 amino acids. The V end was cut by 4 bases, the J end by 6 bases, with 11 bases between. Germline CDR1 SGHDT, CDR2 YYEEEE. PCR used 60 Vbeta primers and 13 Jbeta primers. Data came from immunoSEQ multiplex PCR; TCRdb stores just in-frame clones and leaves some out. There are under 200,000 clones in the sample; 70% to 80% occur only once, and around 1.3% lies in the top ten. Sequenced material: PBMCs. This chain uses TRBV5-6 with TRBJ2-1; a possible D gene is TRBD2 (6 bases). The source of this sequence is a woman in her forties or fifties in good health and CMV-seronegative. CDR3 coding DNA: TGTGCCAGCAGCCCGACTAGTCGCAATGAGCAGTTCTTC. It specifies CASSPTSRNEQFF.